Presented here are 2 T cell receptor beta chains from one specimen sequenced in a study of OX40 agonist ivuxolimab in advanced cancers. Repertoires were generated with immunoSEQ multiplex PCR, while TCRdb's copy carries only in-frame clones and drops some. The data contain about 46,000 clones, about 91% of them seen just once; the ten biggest clones take up roughly 5%. The specimen comprised CD4+ or CD8+ T cells sorted from blood, sampled in a trial of the OX40 agonist ivuxolimab. The receptors here all came from an adult with an advanced solid tumor such as melanoma, head and neck, liver or kidney cancer.

This chain uses TRBV21-1 with TRBJ2-1. TRBV21-1 represents a pseudogene. The CDR3 runs 17 residues. As DNA, the CDR3 is TGTGCCAGCAGCGATGTCCCGGGGCATAGCCTTGGTCCTGAGCAGTTCTTC. This translates into CASSDVPGHSLGPEQFF.

The chain recombines TRBV4-2 with TRBJ2-3; 9 nucleotides align to TRBD2. The germline gives CDR1 LGHNA, CDR2 YNFKEQ. The CDR3 runs to 15 residues. V lost 5 bases and J lost 6; bases outside the gene matches: 9. The CDR3, as DNA: TGTGCCAGCAGCAAAGCGGGAGGTACACAGGATACGCAGTATTTT. This codes for CASSKAGGTQDTQYF.